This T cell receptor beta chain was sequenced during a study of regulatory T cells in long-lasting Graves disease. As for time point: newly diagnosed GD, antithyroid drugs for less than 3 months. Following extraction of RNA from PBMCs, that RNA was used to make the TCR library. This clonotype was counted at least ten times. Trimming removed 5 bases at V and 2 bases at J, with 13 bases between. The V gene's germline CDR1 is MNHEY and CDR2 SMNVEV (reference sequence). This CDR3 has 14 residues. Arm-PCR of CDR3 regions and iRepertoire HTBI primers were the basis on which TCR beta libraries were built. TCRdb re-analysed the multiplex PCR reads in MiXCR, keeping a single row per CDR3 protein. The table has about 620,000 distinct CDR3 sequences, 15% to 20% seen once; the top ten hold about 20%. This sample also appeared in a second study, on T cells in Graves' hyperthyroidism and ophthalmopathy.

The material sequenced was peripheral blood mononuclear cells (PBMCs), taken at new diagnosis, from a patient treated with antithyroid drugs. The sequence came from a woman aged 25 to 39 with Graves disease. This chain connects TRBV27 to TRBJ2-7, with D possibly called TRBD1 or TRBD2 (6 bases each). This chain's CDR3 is CASSRVRGAYEQYF. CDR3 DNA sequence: TGTGCCAGCAGTCGGGTAAGGGGGGCCTACGAGCAGTACTTC.